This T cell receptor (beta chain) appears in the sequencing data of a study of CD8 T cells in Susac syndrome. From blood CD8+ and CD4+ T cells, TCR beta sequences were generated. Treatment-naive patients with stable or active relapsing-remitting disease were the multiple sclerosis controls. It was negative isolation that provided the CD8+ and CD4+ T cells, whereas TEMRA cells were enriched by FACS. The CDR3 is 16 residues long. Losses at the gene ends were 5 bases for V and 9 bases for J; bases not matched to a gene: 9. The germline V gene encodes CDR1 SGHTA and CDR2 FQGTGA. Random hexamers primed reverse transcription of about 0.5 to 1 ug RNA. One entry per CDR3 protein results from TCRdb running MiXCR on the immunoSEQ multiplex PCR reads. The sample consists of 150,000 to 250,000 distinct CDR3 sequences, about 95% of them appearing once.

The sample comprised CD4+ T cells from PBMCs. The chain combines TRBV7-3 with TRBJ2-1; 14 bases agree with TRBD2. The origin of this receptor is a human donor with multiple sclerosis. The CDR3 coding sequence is TGTGCCAGCAGCCTAGTGGGACTAGCGGGAGAGCTTGAGCAGTTCTTC. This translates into CASSLVGLAGELEQFF.